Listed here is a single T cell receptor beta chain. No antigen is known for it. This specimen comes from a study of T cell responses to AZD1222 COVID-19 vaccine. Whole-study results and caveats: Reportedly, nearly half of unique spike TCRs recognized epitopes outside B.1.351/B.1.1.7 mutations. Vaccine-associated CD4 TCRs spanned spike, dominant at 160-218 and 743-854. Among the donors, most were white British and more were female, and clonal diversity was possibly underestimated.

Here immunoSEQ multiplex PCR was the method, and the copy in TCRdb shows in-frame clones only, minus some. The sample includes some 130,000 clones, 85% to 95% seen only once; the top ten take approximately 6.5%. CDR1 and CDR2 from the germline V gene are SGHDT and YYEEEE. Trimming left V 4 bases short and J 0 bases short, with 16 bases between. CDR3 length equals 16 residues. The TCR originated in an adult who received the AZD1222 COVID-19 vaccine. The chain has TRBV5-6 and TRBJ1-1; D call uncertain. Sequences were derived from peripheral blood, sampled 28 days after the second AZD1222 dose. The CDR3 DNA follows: TGTGCCAGCAGCCAACGGGGTGGTGGGATGAACACTGAAGCTTTCTTT. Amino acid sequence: CASSQRGGGMNTEAFF.